The 12 T cell receptor beta chains reported below all come from one sample, sequenced in a study of blood T cell repertoires in COVID-19. Clones were sequenced by immunoSEQ multiplex PCR, and TCRdb holds only the in-frame ones, with some missing. The sample holds hundreds of thousands of clones; 86% are singletons and the top ten take about 1.5%. Sequenced sample: peripheral blood. Receptors were obtained from a woman aged 30 to 39 with active or convalescent COVID-19.

Only one count was recorded for this clone. The CDR3 sequence: CASSATGTAISGANVLTF. The CDR3 coding sequence is TGTGCCAGCAGCGCTACCGGGACAGCCATATCTGGGGCCAACGTCCTGACTTTC. This chain connects TRBV9 to TRBJ2-6; 7 bases are shared with TRBD1. Trimming at V came to 3 bases and at J to 1 base, leaving 10 bases not matched to a gene. This CDR3 contains 18 residues. From germline, CDR1 is SGDLS and CDR2 YYNGEE.

The chain is built from TRBV18 and TRBJ1-1; TRBD1 might be the D (6 bases). This CDR3 spans 12 amino acids. V was trimmed by 8 bases and J by 5 bases, leaving 12 bases between them. CDR1 is KGHSH, CDR2 LQKENI, per germline. Here the CDR3 DNA reads TGTGCCAGCACAACAGGGCTAACTGAAGCTTTCTTT. This translates into CASTTGLTEAFF.

V gene TRBV30 combines with J gene TRBJ1-5; tentative D call: TRBD1 (5 bases). V was pared by 0 bases and J by 6 bases, with 12 bases between. CDR1 is GTSNPN and CDR2 is SVGIG in the germline V gene (reference sequence). The CDR3 is 14 residues long. As DNA, the CDR3 is TGTGCCTGGAGTGTACGCGGGGGTGGTCAGCCCCAGCATTTT. The encoded protein is CAWSVRGGGQPQHF.

V is TRBV7-8 and J is TRBJ2-5; a weak D match, TRBD1 (6 bases). CDR1 SGHVS and CDR2 FQNEAQ come from the germline V gene. V was clipped by 0 bases and J by 4 bases, with 9 bases between them. CDR3 length: 14 residues. CDR3 nucleotides: TGTGCCAGCAGCTTAGCCCTCAGGGGAGAGACCCAGTACTTC. Encoded protein: CASSLALRGETQYF.

V gene TRBV11-1 combines with J gene TRBJ2-3, with 8 bases lining up with TRBD1. The CDR3 sequence is 15 residues long. The germline V gene has CDR1 SGHAT and CDR2 FQDESV (reference sequence). V dropped 7 bases and J dropped 4; count of bases not matched to a gene: 10. DNA for the CDR3: TGTGCCAGCACCTCAAAATACAGGGGGTCAGATACGCAGTATTTT. It translates to CASTSKYRGSDTQYF.

This clone was recorded only once. The chain recombines TRBV11-2 with TRBJ2-5, with TRBD2 matching 8 bases. The V and J ends lost 4 bases and 2 bases, in that order; junction bases with no gene match: 12. The CDR3 sequence is 17 residues long. The germline CDR1 and CDR2 sequences are SGHAT and FQNNGV. Here the CDR3 reads CASSSLWSGGGQETQYF. CDR3 coding DNA: TGTGCCAGCAGCTCCCTTTGGAGCGGGGGCGGTCAAGAGACCCAGTACTTC. The full variable domain, in which reference TRBV11-2 and TRBJ2-5 provide the parts outside the CDR3, is EAGVAQSPRYKIIEKRQSVAFWCNPISGHATLYWYQQILGQGPKLLIQFQNNGVVDDSQLPKDRFSAERLKGVDSTLKIQPAKLEDSAVYLCASSSLWSGGGQETQYFGPGTRLLVL.

The chain recombines TRBV4-1 with TRBJ2-1, with D tentatively TRBD1 (5 bases). Looked up from germline, CDR1 is MGHRA and CDR2 is YSYEKL. The CDR3 has 18 amino acids. V dropped 0 bases and J dropped 0 bases, with 15 bases sitting between them. The CDR3 DNA reads TGCGCCAGCAGCCAAGATCATCCAGGGATAAGCTCCTACAATGAGCAGTTCTTC. This translates into CASSQDHPGISSYNEQFF.

Written as DNA, the CDR3 is TGTGCCAGCAGCTTTACAAATAGAGGACAGGGTCGAGGCTACACCTTC. Its protein product is CASSFTNRGQGRGYTF. The chain has TRBV5-4 and TRBJ1-2; the match to TRBD1 covers 8 bases. J gave up 8 bases and V 2 bases, and 14 bases lay outside the gene matches. CDR1 is SGHNT and CDR2 is YYREEE in the germline V gene (reference sequence). The CDR3 runs to 16 residues.

The V gene is TRBV29-1, the J gene TRBJ1-2; 7 bases match TRBD1. After removal of 0 bases from V and 8 bases from J, the junction contained 6 bases not matched to a gene. The CDR3 length is 13 residues. In germline, CDR1 is SQVTM, CDR2 ANQGSEA. CDR3: CSVEDWTGWGYTF. Here the CDR3 DNA reads TGCAGCGTTGAAGATTGGACAGGATGGGGCTACACCTTC.

The genes are TRBV14 and TRBJ2-7; 8 bases align to TRBD1. With V trimmed by 0 bases and J by 2 bases, 9 bases remained unmatched. This CDR3 spans 17 amino acids. CDR1 is SGHDN, CDR2 FVKESK, per germline. CDR3 amino acids: CASSQEGFGTGTYEQYF. The CDR3 DNA reads TGTGCCAGCAGCCAAGAAGGGTTCGGGACAGGAACCTACGAGCAGTACTTC.

The chain couples TRBV5-1 to TRBJ2-7; 7 nucleotides align to TRBD1. This CDR3 is built from 13 residues. Unmatched junction bases numbered 12, after V lost 9 bases and J lost 6 bases. CDR1 and CDR2 from the germline V gene are SGHRS and YFSETQ. The CDR3 DNA reads TGCGCCAAACCGGGACAGCGATTCGGCGAGCAGTACTTC. Its protein is CAKPGQRFGEQYF.

This clone showed up many times. The same CDR3 also results from other DNA sequences found in this sample. The rearrangement links TRBV3-1 (or the pseudogene TRBV3-2) to TRBJ1-1, with D unresolved. Between the trimmed V and J ends, which lost 2 bases and 6 bases, there was a span of 4 bases. The CDR3 has 11 amino acids. Germline V lookup: CDR1 LGHDT, CDR2 YNNKEL (reference sequence). The CDR3 protein is CASSQSSEAFF. The DNA of the CDR3 is TGTGCCAGCAGCCAAAGCTCTGAAGCTTTCTTT.